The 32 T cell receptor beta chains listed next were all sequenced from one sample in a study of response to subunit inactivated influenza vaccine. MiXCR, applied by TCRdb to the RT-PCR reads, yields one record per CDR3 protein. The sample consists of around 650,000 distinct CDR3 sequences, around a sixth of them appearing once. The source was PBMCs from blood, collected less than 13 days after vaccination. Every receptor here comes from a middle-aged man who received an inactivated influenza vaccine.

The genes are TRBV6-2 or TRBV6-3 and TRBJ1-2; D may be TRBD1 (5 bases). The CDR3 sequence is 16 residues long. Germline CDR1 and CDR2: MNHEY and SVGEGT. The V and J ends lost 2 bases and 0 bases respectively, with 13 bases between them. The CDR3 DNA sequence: TGTGCCAGCAGTTACCGAGTGGGGGATCCTAACTATGGCTACACCTTC. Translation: CASSYRVGDPNYGYTF.

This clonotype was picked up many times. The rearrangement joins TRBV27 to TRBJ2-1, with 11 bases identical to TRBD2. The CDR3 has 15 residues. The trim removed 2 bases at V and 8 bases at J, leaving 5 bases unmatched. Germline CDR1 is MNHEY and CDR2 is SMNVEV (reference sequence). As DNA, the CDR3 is TGTGCCAGCAGTTTAGTGACTAGCGGGACCGATGAGCAGTTCTTC. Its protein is CASSLVTSGTDEQFF.

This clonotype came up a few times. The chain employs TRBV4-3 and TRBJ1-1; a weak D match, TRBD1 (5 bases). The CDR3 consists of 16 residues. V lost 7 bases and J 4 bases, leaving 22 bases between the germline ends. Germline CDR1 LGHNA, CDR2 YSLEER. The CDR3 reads CASTTQLGAVGTEAFF. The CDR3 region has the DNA TGCGCCAGCACCACGCAACTCGGGGCAGTGGGCACTGAAGCTTTCTTT.

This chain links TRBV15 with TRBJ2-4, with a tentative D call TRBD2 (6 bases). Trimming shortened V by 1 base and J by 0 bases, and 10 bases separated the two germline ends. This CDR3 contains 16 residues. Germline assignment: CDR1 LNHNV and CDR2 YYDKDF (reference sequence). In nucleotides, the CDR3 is TGTGCCACCAGCAGAGGAGGGAGGTCAGCCAAAAACATTCAGTACTTC. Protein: CATSRGGRSAKNIQYF.

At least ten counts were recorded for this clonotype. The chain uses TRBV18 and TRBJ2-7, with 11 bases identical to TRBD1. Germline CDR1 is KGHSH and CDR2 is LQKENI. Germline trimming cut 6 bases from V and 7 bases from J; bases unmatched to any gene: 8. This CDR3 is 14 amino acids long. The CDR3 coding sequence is TGTGCCAGCTCGCCCGGGACAGGGGGTCGAGAGCAGTACTTC. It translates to CASSPGTGGREQYF.

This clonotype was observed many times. CDR3 in DNA: TGTGCCAGCAGTTTTATGGCCAGTTTTGGCGAGCAGTACTTC. This codes for CASSFMASFGEQYF. The chain has TRBV12-3 or TRBV12-4 and TRBJ2-7; D call uncertain. The CDR3 runs 14 residues. V lost 3 bases, J lost 6 bases, and 15 bases lay in between.

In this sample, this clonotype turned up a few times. The CDR3 sequence: CSGLRETQYF. Written as DNA, the CDR3 is TGCAGTGGGTTGCGGGAGACCCAGTACTTC. The V and J genes are TRBV20-1 and TRBJ2-5; no firm D call. Trimming cost V 7 bases and J 5 bases, with 8 bases left between them. The CDR3 runs 10 residues. Germline lookup yields CDR1 DFQATT and CDR2 SNEGSKA (reference sequence).

The CDR3 region is CASSSNMPGLAGAEYF. For the CDR3, the DNA is TGTGCCAGCAGTTCCAATATGCCGGGACTAGCGGGAGCAGAGTACTTC. V gene TRBV6-2 or TRBV6-3 combines with J gene TRBJ2-7; 14 bases map to TRBD2. The CDR3 loop spans 16 amino acids. Per the germline V gene, CDR1 is MNHEY and CDR2 is SVGEGT. The J segment lost 11 bases and the V segment lost 4 bases, leaving 13 bases of the junction unmatched.

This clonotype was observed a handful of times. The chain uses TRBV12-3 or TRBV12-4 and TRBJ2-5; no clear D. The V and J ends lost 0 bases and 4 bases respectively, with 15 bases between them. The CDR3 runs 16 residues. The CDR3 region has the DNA TGTGCCAGCAGTTTAGCCGCCAACTATAAAGGAGAGACCCAGTACTTC. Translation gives CASSLAANYKGETQYF.

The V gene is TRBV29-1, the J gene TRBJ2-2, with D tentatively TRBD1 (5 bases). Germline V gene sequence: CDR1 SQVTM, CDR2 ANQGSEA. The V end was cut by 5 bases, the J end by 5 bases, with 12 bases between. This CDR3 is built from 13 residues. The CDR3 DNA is TGCAGCGTTCGAGGACATAAAACCGGGGAGCTGTTTTTT. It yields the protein CSVRGHKTGELFF.

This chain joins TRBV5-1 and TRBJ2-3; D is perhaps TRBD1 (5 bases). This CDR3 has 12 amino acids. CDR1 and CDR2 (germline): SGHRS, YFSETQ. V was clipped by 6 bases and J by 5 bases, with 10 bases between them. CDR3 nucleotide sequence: TGCGCCAGCAACTTAGACAGAGATACGCAGTATTTT. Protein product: CASNLDRDTQYF.

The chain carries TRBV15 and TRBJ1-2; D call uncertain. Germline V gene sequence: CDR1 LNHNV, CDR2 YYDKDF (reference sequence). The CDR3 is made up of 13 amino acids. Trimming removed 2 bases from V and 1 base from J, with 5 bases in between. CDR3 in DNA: TGTGCCACCAGCAGAACAAGTAACTATGGCTACACCTTC. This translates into CATSRTSNYGYTF.

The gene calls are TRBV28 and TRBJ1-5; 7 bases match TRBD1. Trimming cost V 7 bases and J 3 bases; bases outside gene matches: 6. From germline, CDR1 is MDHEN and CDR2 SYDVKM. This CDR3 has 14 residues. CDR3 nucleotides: TGTGCCAGCAACGCCGGACAGGCCAATCAGCCCCAGCATTTT. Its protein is CASNAGQANQPQHF. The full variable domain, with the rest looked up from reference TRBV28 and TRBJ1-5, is DVKVTQSSRYLVKRTGEKVFLECVQDMDHENMFWYRQDPGLGLRLIYFSYDVKMKEKGDIPEGYSVSREKKERFSLILESASTNQTSMYLCASNAGQANQPQHFGDGTRLSIL.

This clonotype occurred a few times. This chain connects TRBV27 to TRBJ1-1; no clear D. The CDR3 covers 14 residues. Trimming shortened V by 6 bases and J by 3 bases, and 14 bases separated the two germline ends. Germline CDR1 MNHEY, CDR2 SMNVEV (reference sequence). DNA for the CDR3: TGTGCCAGCAGGCGGACCACGGTGGACACTGAAGCTTTCTTT. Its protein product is CASRRTTVDTEAFF.

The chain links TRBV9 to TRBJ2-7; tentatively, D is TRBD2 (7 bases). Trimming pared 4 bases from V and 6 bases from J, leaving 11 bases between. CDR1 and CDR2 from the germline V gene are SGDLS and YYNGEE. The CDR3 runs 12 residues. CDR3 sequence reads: CASSRGGGEQYF. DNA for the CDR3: TGTGCCAGCAGCCGAGGGGGGGGCGAGCAGTACTTC.

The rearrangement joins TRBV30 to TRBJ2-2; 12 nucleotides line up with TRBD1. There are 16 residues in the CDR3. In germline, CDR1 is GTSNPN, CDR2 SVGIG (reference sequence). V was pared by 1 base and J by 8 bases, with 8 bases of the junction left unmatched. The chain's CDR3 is CAWSGGTGGSKGELFF. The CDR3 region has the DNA TGTGCCTGGAGTGGCGGGACAGGGGGCTCCAAGGGGGAGCTGTTTTTT. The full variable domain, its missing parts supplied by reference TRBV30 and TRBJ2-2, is SQTIHQWPATLVQPVGSPLSLECTVEGTSNPNLYWYRQAAGRGLQLLFYSVGIGQISSEVPQNLSASRPQDRQFILSSKKLLLSDSGFYLCAWSGGTGGSKGELFFGEGSRLTVL.

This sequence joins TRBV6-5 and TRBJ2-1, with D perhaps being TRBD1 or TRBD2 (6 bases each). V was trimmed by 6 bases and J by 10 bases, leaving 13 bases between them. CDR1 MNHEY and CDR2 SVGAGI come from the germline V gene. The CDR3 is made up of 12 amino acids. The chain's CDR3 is CASSRGGLEQFF. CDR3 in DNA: TGTGCCAGCAGCCGAGGGGGGTTAGAGCAGTTCTTC.

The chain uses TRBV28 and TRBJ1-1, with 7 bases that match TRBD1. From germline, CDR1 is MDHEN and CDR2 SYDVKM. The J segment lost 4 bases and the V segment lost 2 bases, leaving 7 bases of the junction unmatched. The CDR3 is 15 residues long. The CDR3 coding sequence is TGTGCCAGCAGTTTAATGGGCAGGGGGGGCACTGAAGCTTTCTTT. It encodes CASSLMGRGGTEAFF.

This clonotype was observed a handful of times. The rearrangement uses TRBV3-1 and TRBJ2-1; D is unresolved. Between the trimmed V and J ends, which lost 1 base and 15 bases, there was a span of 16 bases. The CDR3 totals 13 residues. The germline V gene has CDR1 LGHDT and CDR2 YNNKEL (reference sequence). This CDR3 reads CASSQVAGQRSFF. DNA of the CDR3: TGTGCCAGCAGCCAAGTGGCCGGCCAAAGGTCGTTCTTC.

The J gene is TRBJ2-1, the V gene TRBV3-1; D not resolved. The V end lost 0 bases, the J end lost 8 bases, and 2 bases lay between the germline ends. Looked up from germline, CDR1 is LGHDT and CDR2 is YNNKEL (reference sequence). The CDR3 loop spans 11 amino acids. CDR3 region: CASSQDYEQFF. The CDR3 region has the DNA TGTGCCAGCAGCCAAGACTATGAGCAGTTCTTC.

The CDR3 region is CASSLGGTFSNQPQHF. CDR3 sequence (DNA): TGTGCCAGCAGCTTAGGGGGGACCTTTAGCAATCAGCCCCAGCATTTT. This chain connects TRBV7-8 to TRBJ1-5; D is perhaps TRBD1 (5 bases). Per germline, CDR1 SGHVS and CDR2 FQNEAQ. Trimming took off 1 base at V and 0 bases at J, with 10 bases between the two ends. The CDR3 length is 16 residues. Combining the CDR3 with reference TRBV7-8 and TRBJ1-5 gives the whole variable domain GAGVSQSPRYKVAKRGQDVALRCDPISGHVSLFWYQQALGQGPEFLTYFQNEAQLDKSGLPSDRFFAERPEGSVSTLKIQRTQQEDSAVYLCASSLGGTFSNQPQHFGDGTRLSIL.

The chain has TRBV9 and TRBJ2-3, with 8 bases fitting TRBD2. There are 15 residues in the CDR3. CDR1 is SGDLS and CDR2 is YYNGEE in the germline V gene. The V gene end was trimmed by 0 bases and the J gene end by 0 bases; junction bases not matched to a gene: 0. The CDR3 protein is CASSVERESTDTQYF. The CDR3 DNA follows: TGTGCCAGCAGCGTAGAGCGGGAGAGCACAGATACGCAGTATTTT.

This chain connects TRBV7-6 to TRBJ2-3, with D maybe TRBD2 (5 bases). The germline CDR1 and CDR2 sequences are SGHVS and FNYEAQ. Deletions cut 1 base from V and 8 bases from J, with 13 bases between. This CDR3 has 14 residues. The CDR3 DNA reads TGTGCCAGCAGCTTAGAGTCGGATGGGAGTACGCAGTATTTT. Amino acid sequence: CASSLESDGSTQYF.

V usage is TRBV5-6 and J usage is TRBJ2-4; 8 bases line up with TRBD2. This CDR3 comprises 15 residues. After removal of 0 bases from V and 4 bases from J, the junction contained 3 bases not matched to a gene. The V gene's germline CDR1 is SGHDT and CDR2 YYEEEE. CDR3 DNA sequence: TGTGCCAGCAGCTTGGTTGAGCGGGAGAAAAACATTCAGTACTTC. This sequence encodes CASSLVEREKNIQYF.

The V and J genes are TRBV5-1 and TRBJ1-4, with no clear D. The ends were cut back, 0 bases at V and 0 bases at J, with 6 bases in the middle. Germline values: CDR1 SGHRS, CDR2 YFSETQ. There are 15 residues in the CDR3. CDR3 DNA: TGCGCCAGCAGCTTGGAGGCAGCAACTAATGAAAAACTGTTTTTT. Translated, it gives CASSLEAATNEKLFF.

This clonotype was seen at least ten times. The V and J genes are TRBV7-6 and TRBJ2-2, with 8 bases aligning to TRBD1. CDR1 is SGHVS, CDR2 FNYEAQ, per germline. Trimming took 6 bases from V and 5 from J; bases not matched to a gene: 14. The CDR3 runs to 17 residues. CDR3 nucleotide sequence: TGTGCCAGCAGTTTTTTCCGCGGCAGGGGGCGTACCGGGGAGCTGTTTTTT. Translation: CASSFFRGRGRTGELFF.

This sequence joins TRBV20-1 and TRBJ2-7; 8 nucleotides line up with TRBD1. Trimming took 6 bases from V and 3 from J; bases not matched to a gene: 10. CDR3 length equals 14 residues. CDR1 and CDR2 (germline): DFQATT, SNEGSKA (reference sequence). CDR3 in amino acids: CSANGQGLLYEQYF. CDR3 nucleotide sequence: TGCAGTGCCAATGGACAGGGTCTCCTCTACGAGCAGTACTTC.

Written as DNA, the CDR3 is TGCAGCGTTGAAGGTCTTTTTAGCGAAAGCTCCTACAATGAGCAGTTCTTC. Its protein is CSVEGLFSESSYNEQFF. The chain is built from TRBV29-1 and TRBJ2-1, with D perhaps matching TRBD2 (5 bases). This CDR3 is 17 amino acids long. The germline V and J ends were trimmed by 1 base and 0 bases, with 16 bases remaining between them. Germline V gives CDR1 SQVTM, CDR2 ANQGSEA.

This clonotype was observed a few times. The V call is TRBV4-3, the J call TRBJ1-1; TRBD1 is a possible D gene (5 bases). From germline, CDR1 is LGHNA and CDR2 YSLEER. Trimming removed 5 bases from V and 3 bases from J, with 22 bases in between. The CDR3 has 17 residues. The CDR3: CASSKGVRKELYTEAFF. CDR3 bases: TGCGCCAGCAGCAAAGGGGTAAGAAAAGAACTTTACACTGAAGCTTTCTTT.

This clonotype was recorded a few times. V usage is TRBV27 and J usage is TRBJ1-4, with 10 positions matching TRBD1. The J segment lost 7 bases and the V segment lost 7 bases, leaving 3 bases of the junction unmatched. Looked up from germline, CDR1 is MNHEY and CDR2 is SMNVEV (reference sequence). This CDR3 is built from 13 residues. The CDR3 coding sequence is TGTGCCAGCACCGGGACAGGGGCTGAAAAACTGTTTTTT. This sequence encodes CASTGTGAEKLFF.

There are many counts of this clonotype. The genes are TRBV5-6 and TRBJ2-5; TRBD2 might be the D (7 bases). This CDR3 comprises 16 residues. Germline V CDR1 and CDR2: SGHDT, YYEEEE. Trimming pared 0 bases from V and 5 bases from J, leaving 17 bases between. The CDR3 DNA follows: TGTGCCAGCAGCTTGGTTGTCGGGGGGCGACGGGAGACCCAGTACTTC. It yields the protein CASSLVVGGRRETQYF. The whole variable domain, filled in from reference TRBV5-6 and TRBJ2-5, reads DAGVTQSPTHLIKTRGQQVTLRCSPKSGHDTVSWYQQALGQGPQFIFQYYEEEERQRGNFPDRFSGHQFPNYSSELNVNALLLGDSALYLCASSLVVGGRRETQYFGPGTRLLVL.

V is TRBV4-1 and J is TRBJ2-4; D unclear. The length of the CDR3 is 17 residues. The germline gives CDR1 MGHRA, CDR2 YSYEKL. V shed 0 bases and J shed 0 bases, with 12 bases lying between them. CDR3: CASSQEAGTLAKNIQYF. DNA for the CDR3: TGCGCCAGCAGCCAAGAGGCAGGCACTTTAGCCAAAAACATTCAGTACTTC.